The clone carrying this TCR beta chain was picked up a small number of times. The table came from immunoSEQ multiplex PCR; TCRdb's copy has only in-frame clones and leaves some out. The sample includes about 110,000 clones, around 80% of them seen just once. The entry originates in a study of T cell responses to AZD1222 COVID-19 vaccine. This CDR3 region has 18 residues. Germline CDR1 SGHRS, CDR2 YFSETQ. V gave up 0 bases and J gave up 0 bases; unmatched junction bases: 8. This clonotype was sampled from an adult in good health. This chain uses TRBV5-1 with TRBJ1-2; 10 bases agree with TRBD1. The sequences come from peripheral blood, collected on day 0 of AZD1222 vaccination. This CDR3 reads CASSLVGQGVQANYGYTF. CDR3 DNA: TGCGCCAGCAGCTTGGTCGGACAGGGGGTGCAAGCTAACTATGGCTACACCTTC.